The present T cell receptor beta chain was sequenced within a study of cytomegalovirus exposure and HLA in healthy donors. This CDR3 region has 14 residues. Trimming at V came to 8 bases and at J to 6 bases, leaving 13 bases not matched to a gene. Per the germline V gene, CDR1 is SNHLY and CDR2 is FYNNEI. Study-level results: The classifier reportedly diagnosed cytomegalovirus status with high sensitivity and specificity. In a later analysis, TCR association rates varied by HLA locus: DRB1 most, HLA-C fewest. In an earlier analysis, about 90% or about 30%: the productive usage of most TCR beta V segments.

A few counts support this clone. Its antigen remains unidentified. The primer mix had 60 Vbeta and 13 Jbeta primers. The assay was immunoSEQ multiplex PCR, and TCRdb's table has in-frame clones only and misses some. Counted here are around 190,000 clones, 60% to 85% occurring once; the ten biggest clones make up around 5.7%. The sample was PBMCs. V is TRBV2 and J is TRBJ2-7, with 7 bases lining up with TRBD1. The clonotype was recovered from a man aged 35-49 years in good health and CMV-seronegative. CDR3 region: CASGGTGTAIEQYF. The CDR3 nucleotides are TGTGCCAGCGGAGGAACGGGGACAGCGATCGAGCAGTACTTC.